This TCR beta chain was sequenced during a study of CD8+CD57+ T cells in acquired aplastic anemia. Germline CDR1 is DFQATT and CDR2 is SNEGSKA (reference sequence). CDR3 length: 13 residues. V gave up 0 bases and J gave up 5 bases, with 11 bases separating them. Genomic DNA was employed as the template in profiling TCR beta VDJ and CDR3. TCRdb recomputed calls from the reads with MiXCR, one row per CDR3 protein. The data contain about 220,000 distinct CDR3 sequences, around half of them singletons. The patients chosen for sequencing had shown expansion of CD8+CD57+ cells (detected by flow cytometry). The chain employs TRBV20-1 and TRBJ2-7, with D tentatively TRBD2 (6 bases). The clonotype originates from a human donor with aplastic anemia. Input material: sorted CD4+, CD8+, or CD8+CD57+ T cells (not recorded which) from PBMCs. This chain's CDR3 is CSARDGGNDEQYF. CDR3 in DNA: TGCAGTGCTAGAGATGGAGGGAACGACGAGCAGTACTTC.